This T cell receptor beta chain was observed in a study of metastatic and nonmetastatic thyroid tumors. Turning to the study itself: Repertoire data that came from the blood and tumor or nodule tissue of malignant and benign thyroid patients were compared.

Each patient went into thyroid surgery without having received any treatment. Trimming pared 0 bases from V and 3 bases from J, leaving 21 bases between. The germline V gene has CDR1 LNHDA and CDR2 SQIVND (reference sequence). The CDR3 is 19 amino acids. In the original analysis: Clinicopathological groups supplied CDR3 differences that were used to build a distant-metastasis classifier for papillary thyroid cancer. TCRdb re-called the PCR reads with MiXCR. TCRdb, not the authors, supplied the V and J calls. The table shows about 93,000 clones, with 9.5% to 15% occurring only once. This sequence joins TRBV19 and TRBJ1-5; possible D gene TRBD1, 5 bases. The sequenced sample consisted of blood. The sequence was obtained from a female donor with papillary thyroid cancer or a benign thyroid nodule (not recorded which). Some clones in this sample may be carry-over from other donors' samples. The CDR3 protein is CASSIDRGTTGNYNQPQHF. The CDR3 nucleotides read TGTGCCAGTAGTATAGATCGGGGAACAACAGGCAATTACAATCAGCCCCAGCATTTT.